This T cell receptor beta chain was retrieved from a study of T cell responses to AZD1222 COVID-19 vaccine. Repertoires were generated with immunoSEQ multiplex PCR, while TCRdb's copy carries only in-frame clones and drops some. The data contain approximately 160,000 clones, just under 95% of them singletons. Worth noting for this clone: Without the conserved terminal phenylalanine or tryptophan, this CDR3 likely stems from a read error. No DNA is shown, since the ends of the CDR3 on it are uncertain; the CDR3 is the one TCRdb lists.

The receptor was isolated from an adult in good health. Sequencing used peripheral blood, obtained on day 0 of AZD1222 vaccination.

CDR3 sequence reads: CASSKQERI. This rearrangement joins TRBV21-1 to TRBJ1-6; the table assigns TRBD1, which was not confirmed against the DNA. TRBV21-1 represents a pseudogene. The length of the CDR3 is 9 amino acids, counting both ends.